The TCR beta chain under discussion was sequenced for a study of shared clonotypes between healthy human individuals. CD8 cells regarded as naive lacked CD45RO, were positively chosen for CCR7, and omitted terminally differentiated effector memory CD45RA+ cells. The study ran the assay at deep level. Under the authors' procedure: ImmunoSEQ yielded junction-only sequences lacking quality scores, so filtering differed. Method: immunoSEQ multiplex PCR; TCRdb's copy keeps in-frame clones and lacks some. D and trimming were read from the DNA, whereas the V and J calls and clone size are those reported in that table. The data show roughly 2,000,000 clones, with 85% to 95% seen just once and over 1.5% held by the top ten. Trimming left V 3 bases short and J 11 bases short, with 14 bases between. The germline gives CDR1 MGHRA, CDR2 YSYEKL. This CDR3 region has 13 residues.

The receptor was derived from a man aged 18 to 35 in good health. Some clones in this sample may be carry-over from other donors' samples. The chain combines TRBV4-1 with TRBJ1-5, with a tentative D call TRBD1 (6 bases). Material: naive CD8+ T cells from PBMCs. The CDR3 bases are TGCGCCAGCAGCCAGGGGGCCCTGGCGTCCCAGCATTTT. Protein product: CASSQGALASQHF.